Listed below are T cell receptor beta chains from one sample, sequenced in a study of T cells after posttransplantation cyclophosphamide. The assay was immunoSEQ multiplex PCR, and TCRdb's table has in-frame clones only and misses some. The data show tens of thousands of clones, with about 86% seen just once and less than 3.5% held by the top ten. The sample comprised PBMCs. Receptor source: a man aged 30 to 45 with a blood cancer, CMV-positive, and with a related stem cell donor. Both conserved end residues are part of each CDR3. Each record gives: J gene, clone size, V gene, D gene, CDR3 DNA, CDR3 protein. A D gene is named only where the DNA matches it firmly. For some rows the clone size is stated as once, few or many, or as a class when expanded; others skip it.

j_gene: TRBJ2-7; abundance: -; v_gene: TRBV5-1; d_gene: -; CDR3nt: TGCGCCAGCAGCTCTAACAGGGTAGGAAGCGAGCAGTACTTC; CDR3aa: CASSSNRVGSEQYF
j_gene: TRBJ2-1; abundance: -; v_gene: TRBV27; d_gene: -; CDR3nt: TGTGCCAGCAGAGAACAAGGAGTCTACAATGAGCAGTTCTTC; CDR3aa: CASREQGVYNEQFF
j_gene: TRBJ1-1; abundance: few; v_gene: TRBV9; d_gene: TRBD1; CDR3nt: TGTGCCAGCAGCGCGAGGACAGGGGATGAAGCTTTCTTT; CDR3aa: CASSARTGDEAFF
j_gene: TRBJ2-1; abundance: -; v_gene: TRBV7-6; d_gene: TRBD2; CDR3nt: TGTGCCAGCAGCCAAACTACTAGCGGGGGGACTTACAATGAGCAGTTCTTC; CDR3aa: CASSQTTSGGTYNEQFF
j_gene: TRBJ2-7; abundance: few; v_gene: TRBV5-4; d_gene: -; CDR3nt: TGTGCCAGCAGCTTCAGGAGCGGAGGAGGGGTCTACGAGCAGTACTTC; CDR3aa: CASSFRSGGGVYEQYF
j_gene: TRBJ2-1; abundance: -; v_gene: TRBV28; d_gene: -; CDR3nt: TGTGCCAGCAGTTTCCGTTTCGGAGCGGACAATGAGCAGTTCTTC; CDR3aa: CASSFRFGADNEQFF
j_gene: TRBJ2-5; abundance: -; v_gene: TRBV7-3; d_gene: -; CDR3nt: TGTGCCAGCAAAGGGGCCACAGAGACCCAGTACTTC; CDR3aa: CASKGATETQYF
j_gene: TRBJ1-6; abundance: -; v_gene: TRBV5-1; d_gene: -; CDR3nt: TGCGCCAGCAGCCCGGGAGGGGGGAATTCACCCCTCCACTTT; CDR3aa: CASSPGGGNSPLHF
j_gene: TRBJ2-7; abundance: once; v_gene: TRBV5-6; d_gene: TRBD2; CDR3nt: TGTGCCAGCAGCTTGATCGGGACTATTTTATACGAGCAGTACTTC; CDR3aa: CASSLIGTILYEQYF
j_gene: TRBJ1-1; abundance: -; v_gene: TRBV6-5; d_gene: TRBD1; CDR3nt: TGTGCCACCATGGGACAGCCAAACACTGAAGCTTTCTTT; CDR3aa: CATMGQPNTEAFF
j_gene: TRBJ2-7; abundance: -; v_gene: TRBV5-1; d_gene: -; CDR3nt: TGCGCCAGCAGCCGGGGAGGGGGATTCTCCTACGAGCAGTACTTC; CDR3aa: CASSRGGGFSYEQYF
j_gene: TRBJ1-5; abundance: -; v_gene: TRBV2; d_gene: -; CDR3nt: TGTGCCAGCAGTTCCCAGGGTTTCGGTCAGCCCCAGCATTTT; CDR3aa: CASSSQGFGQPQHF
j_gene: TRBJ2-7; abundance: once; v_gene: TRBV28; d_gene: TRBD2; CDR3nt: TGTGCCAGCAGTTCCGGACTAGCGGGAGTCCACGAGCAGTACTTC; CDR3aa: CASSSGLAGVHEQYF
j_gene: TRBJ2-2; abundance: medium-sized; v_gene: TRBV6-4; d_gene: -; CDR3nt: TGTGCCAGCAGTCCCCGAGATGCGCCCGGGGAGCTGTTTTTT; CDR3aa: CASSPRDAPGELFF
j_gene: TRBJ2-5; abundance: -; v_gene: TRBV7-2; d_gene: TRBD2; CDR3nt: TGTGCCAGCAGCTCCTCACGACTAGCGGGAGAGACCCAGTACTTC; CDR3aa: CASSSSRLAGETQYF
j_gene: TRBJ1-1; abundance: -; v_gene: TRBV25-1; d_gene: -; CDR3nt: TGTGCCAGCAGTGATTCGTTCCCGGGACTCACGAACACTGAAGCTTTCTTT; CDR3aa: CASSDSFPGLTNTEAFF
j_gene: TRBJ2-2; abundance: once; v_gene: TRBV7-3; d_gene: TRBD2; CDR3nt: TGTGCCAGCAGCCCCGGTGCTAGCGGGACCCTAGGGGGGGAGCTGTTTTTT; CDR3aa: CASSPGASGTLGGELFF
j_gene: TRBJ1-4; abundance: -; v_gene: TRBV7-3; d_gene: TRBD1; CDR3nt: TGTGCCAGCAGCTTACGGCCGGTGGCAGGGACAGGGGACGAAAAACTGTTTTTT; CDR3aa: CASSLRPVAGTGDEKLFF
j_gene: TRBJ2-7; abundance: -; v_gene: TRBV19; d_gene: -; CDR3nt: TGTGCCAGTAGTATTTCAGGACTTAACTACGAGCAGTACTTC; CDR3aa: CASSISGLNYEQYF
j_gene: TRBJ2-7; abundance: -; v_gene: TRBV6-1; d_gene: TRBD2; CDR3nt: TGTGCCAGCAGTGAGGGTCCTAGCGGGAGTTGGAACGAGCAGTACTTC; CDR3aa: CASSEGPSGSWNEQYF
j_gene: TRBJ2-5; abundance: -; v_gene: TRBV28; d_gene: TRBD1; CDR3nt: TGTGCCAGCAGCTCTTATACAGGGGGCAAGACCCAGTACTTC; CDR3aa: CASSSYTGGKTQYF
j_gene: TRBJ2-2; abundance: -; v_gene: TRBV18; d_gene: TRBD1; CDR3nt: TGTGCCAGCTCACTATTTACAGGGGATCCCGGGGAGCTGTTTTTT; CDR3aa: CASSLFTGDPGELFF
j_gene: TRBJ1-4; abundance: -; v_gene: TRBV7-2; d_gene: -; CDR3nt: TGTGCCAGCAGCTTAGGTCTGAGACATAATGAAAAACTGTTTTTT; CDR3aa: CASSLGLRHNEKLFF
j_gene: TRBJ1-4; abundance: few; v_gene: TRBV19; d_gene: -; CDR3nt: TGTGCCAGTAATCGGGGTTTGGCAACTAATGAAAAACTGTTTTTT; CDR3aa: CASNRGLATNEKLFF
j_gene: TRBJ2-7; abundance: -; v_gene: TRBV5-1; d_gene: -; CDR3nt: TGCGCCAGCAGCCTTTACAGGGATACCTACGAGCAGTACTTC; CDR3aa: CASSLYRDTYEQYF
j_gene: TRBJ2-5; abundance: -; v_gene: TRBV5-1; d_gene: TRBD1; CDR3nt: TGCGCCAGCAGCGCTAGCAGGGGGCACAGGGAGACCCAGTACTTC; CDR3aa: CASSASRGHRETQYF
j_gene: TRBJ2-1; abundance: -; v_gene: TRBV2; d_gene: TRBD2; CDR3nt: TGTGCCAGCAGTGCCTACGGGAGGGCCATCGATGAGCAGTTCTTC; CDR3aa: CASSAYGRAIDEQFF
j_gene: TRBJ2-1; abundance: -; v_gene: TRBV28; d_gene: -; CDR3nt: TGTGCCAGCAGTTTCGTTACTCGGGTCGAGCAGTTCTTC; CDR3aa: CASSFVTRVEQFF
j_gene: TRBJ2-7; abundance: -; v_gene: TRBV18; d_gene: -; CDR3nt: TGTGCCAGCTCACCAGGCAGAAATAACGAGCAGTACTTC; CDR3aa: CASSPGRNNEQYF
j_gene: TRBJ1-5; abundance: -; v_gene: TRBV7-6; d_gene: -; CDR3nt: TGTGCCAGCAGCTTAGCGCGTGGGAGTACCCAGCATTTT; CDR3aa: CASSLARGSTQHF
j_gene: TRBJ1-2; abundance: -; v_gene: TRBV27; d_gene: TRBD1; CDR3nt: TGTGCCAGCAGCTTGGGGGGACAGACTTATGGCTACACCTTC; CDR3aa: CASSLGGQTYGYTF
j_gene: TRBJ2-2; abundance: -; v_gene: TRBV27; d_gene: TRBD2; CDR3nt: TGTGCCTCGGGGGGGGTGGGGACCGGGGAGCTGTTTTTT; CDR3aa: CASGGVGTGELFF
j_gene: TRBJ2-7; abundance: -; v_gene: TRBV7-2; d_gene: -; CDR3nt: TGTGCCAGCAGCTTAGACCCAGGGGGGAGGGAGCAGTACTTC; CDR3aa: CASSLDPGGREQYF
j_gene: TRBJ1-1; abundance: -; v_gene: TRBV5-1; d_gene: TRBD1; CDR3nt: TGCGCCAGCAGCTTGGGCAGGGGGTACTCCAGGGGTATGAACACTGAAGCTTTCTTT; CDR3aa: CASSLGRGYSRGMNTEAFF
j_gene: TRBJ2-7; abundance: -; v_gene: TRBV7-2; d_gene: -; CDR3nt: TGTGCCAGCAGCCCCCGGGTTGGGGGCGACGAGCAGTACTTC; CDR3aa: CASSPRVGGDEQYF
j_gene: TRBJ1-2; abundance: -; v_gene: TRBV27; d_gene: -; CDR3nt: TGTGCCAGCAGTTTCGGGGGGGCCTCTGACTATGGCTACACCTTC; CDR3aa: CASSFGGASDYGYTF
j_gene: TRBJ1-2; abundance: -; v_gene: TRBV28; d_gene: TRBD1; CDR3nt: TGTGCCAGCAGTTTCATTTTTCGACGACAGGGGGCAGGTGGCTACACCTTC; CDR3aa: CASSFIFRRQGAGGYTF
j_gene: TRBJ2-6; abundance: once; v_gene: TRBV15; d_gene: -; CDR3nt: TGTGCCACCAGCAGAGATCACTCTGGGGCCAACGTCCTGACTTTC; CDR3aa: CATSRDHSGANVLTF
j_gene: TRBJ2-7; abundance: -; v_gene: TRBV27; d_gene: -; CDR3nt: TGTGCCAGCAGTTTGGGGGCAAGCCCACTCCCCGAGCAGTACTTC; CDR3aa: CASSLGASPLPEQYF
j_gene: TRBJ2-3; abundance: -; v_gene: TRBV7-8; d_gene: -; CDR3nt: TGTGCCAGCAGCTCCAATCGAGCAGATACGCAGTATTTT; CDR3aa: CASSSNRADTQYF
j_gene: TRBJ2-1; abundance: -; v_gene: TRBV7-2; d_gene: -; CDR3nt: TGTGCCAGCAGCTTAGGAAATACCGGTTCCTACAATGAGCAGTTCTTC; CDR3aa: CASSLGNTGSYNEQFF
j_gene: TRBJ2-5; abundance: -; v_gene: TRBV7-9; d_gene: TRBD2; CDR3nt: TGTGCCAGCAGCCTACTTAGCGGGAGGTACCAAGAGACCCAGTACTTC; CDR3aa: CASSLLSGRYQETQYF
j_gene: TRBJ2-2; abundance: -; v_gene: TRBV5-1; d_gene: -; CDR3nt: TGCGCCAGCAGCTTGGGGCTAGTCGTCGGGGAGCTGTTTTTT; CDR3aa: CASSLGLVVGELFF
j_gene: TRBJ1-1; abundance: -; v_gene: TRBV5-1; d_gene: -; CDR3nt: TGCGCCAGCAGCGGACAACAGGGAGCTGAAGCTTTCTTT; CDR3aa: CASSGQQGAEAFF
j_gene: TRBJ1-3; abundance: -; v_gene: TRBV29-1; d_gene: TRBD1; CDR3nt: TGCAGCGCCTCCTCGGGACAGGTGAACACCATATATTTT; CDR3aa: CSASSGQVNTIYF
j_gene: TRBJ2-7; abundance: -; v_gene: TRBV7-2; d_gene: -; CDR3nt: TGTGCCAGCAGCTTAGATTTCTCGGGGGGCAGGGGCACCCGGGAGCAGTACTTC; CDR3aa: CASSLDFSGGRGTREQYF
j_gene: TRBJ1-6; abundance: -; v_gene: TRBV28; d_gene: -; CDR3nt: TGTGCCAGCAGTTCGGAGCCTGACCCCCTCCACTTT; CDR3aa: CASSSEPDPLHF
j_gene: TRBJ2-7; abundance: -; v_gene: TRBV11-2; d_gene: -; CDR3nt: TGTGCCAGCTCACTATTCTCCTACGAGCAGTACTTC; CDR3aa: CASSLFSYEQYF
j_gene: TRBJ1-1; abundance: -; v_gene: TRBV7-9; d_gene: TRBD1; CDR3nt: TGTGCCAGCAGCTTAGTTGCCAGGGGGCCGGGCACTGAAGCTTTCTTT; CDR3aa: CASSLVARGPGTEAFF
j_gene: TRBJ2-3; abundance: -; v_gene: TRBV19; d_gene: -; CDR3nt: TGTGCCAGTGGTATCGGACTCACCGACACAGATACGCAGTATTTT; CDR3aa: CASGIGLTDTDTQYF
j_gene: TRBJ2-3; abundance: -; v_gene: TRBV14; d_gene: -; CDR3nt: TGTGCCAGCAGCCAAGTGCCAGGGGCAGATACGCAGTATTTT; CDR3aa: CASSQVPGADTQYF
j_gene: TRBJ2-3; abundance: -; v_gene: TRBV6-1; d_gene: TRBD1; CDR3nt: TGTGCCAGCAGTGGACAGGGGTCGGTAACAGATACGCAGTATTTT; CDR3aa: CASSGQGSVTDTQYF
j_gene: TRBJ1-2; abundance: -; v_gene: TRBV6-5; d_gene: TRBD1; CDR3nt: TGTGCCAGCAGCGGACAGGGGAGGAACACCTTC; CDR3aa: CASSGQGRNTF
j_gene: TRBJ1-5; abundance: -; v_gene: TRBV6-5; d_gene: -; CDR3nt: TGTGCCAGCAGTTCATACAAGACACATCAGCCCCAGCATTTT; CDR3aa: CASSSYKTHQPQHF
j_gene: TRBJ1-2; abundance: -; v_gene: TRBV7-8; d_gene: TRBD1; CDR3nt: TGTGCCAGCAGCTTAGAGATGACAGGGAAAAACTATGGCTACACCTTC; CDR3aa: CASSLEMTGKNYGYTF
j_gene: TRBJ1-2; abundance: -; v_gene: TRBV7-9; d_gene: TRBD1; CDR3nt: TGTGCCAGCAGCCCCCTCCGGCCCGCGACAGGGCAATCCTATGGCTACACCTTC; CDR3aa: CASSPLRPATGQSYGYTF
j_gene: TRBJ2-1; abundance: -; v_gene: TRBV10-3; d_gene: TRBD2; CDR3nt: TGTGCCACCAGCGGGGTGGGACTAGCGGGAGAAGAGCAGTTCTTC; CDR3aa: CATSGVGLAGEEQFF
j_gene: TRBJ1-2; abundance: -; v_gene: TRBV7-2; d_gene: TRBD1; CDR3nt: TGTGCCAGCAGCACCGGGACAGCCCGGGGAGGCTACACCTTC; CDR3aa: CASSTGTARGGYTF
j_gene: TRBJ2-3; abundance: -; v_gene: TRBV7-3; d_gene: -; CDR3nt: TGTGCCAGCAGCTCCGTGTCGGGAGCGTCAGATACGCAGTATTTT; CDR3aa: CASSSVSGASDTQYF
j_gene: TRBJ1-5; abundance: -; v_gene: TRBV2; d_gene: -; CDR3nt: TGTGCCAGCAGCGCAGGCACTAGCAATCAGCCCCAGCATTTT; CDR3aa: CASSAGTSNQPQHF